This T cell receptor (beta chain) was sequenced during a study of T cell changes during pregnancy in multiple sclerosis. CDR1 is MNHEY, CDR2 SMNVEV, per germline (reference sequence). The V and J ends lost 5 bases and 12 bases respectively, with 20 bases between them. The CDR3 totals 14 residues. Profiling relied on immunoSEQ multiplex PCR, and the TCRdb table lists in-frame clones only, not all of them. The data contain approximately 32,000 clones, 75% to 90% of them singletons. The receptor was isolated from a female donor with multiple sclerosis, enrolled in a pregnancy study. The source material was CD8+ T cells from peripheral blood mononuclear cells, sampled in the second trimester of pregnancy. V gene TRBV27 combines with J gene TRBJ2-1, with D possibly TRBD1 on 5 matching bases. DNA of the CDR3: TGTGCCAGCAGTCACAGGTCAGAGGTTGTAGGGCAGTTCTTC. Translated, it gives CASSHRSEVVGQFF.